The sequence of this T cell receptor (beta chain) was determined in a study of blood T cell repertoires in COVID-19. Whole-study context: Sources were T cells, B-cell-depleted T cells, or PBMCs; the material itself was cDNA or gDNA.

V shed 3 bases and J shed 0 bases, with 14 bases lying between them. The germline CDR1 and CDR2 sequences are SGHRS and YFSETQ. The CDR3 loop spans 16 amino acids. Some clones are missing from TCRdb's copy, which holds only in-frame ones; the method was immunoSEQ multiplex PCR. The sample contains about 260,000 clones, roughly 86% of which appear only once. The sequenced sample was peripheral blood. This TCR came from a woman aged 60 to 75 with COVID-19, enrolled during active disease. V usage is TRBV5-1 and J usage is TRBJ2-3, with a tentative D call TRBD2 (6 bases). CDR3 nucleotides: TGCGCCAGCAGCTCCGGGAGCCTGAGTAGCACAGATACGCAGTATTTT. Translating it yields CASSSGSLSSTDTQYF.